The next 16 T cell receptor beta chains were all read from a single sample in a study of cytomegalovirus exposure and HLA in healthy donors. The PCR had 60 Vbeta and 13 Jbeta primers. Only in-frame clones appear in the TCRdb table, and some are missing; sequencing was by immunoSEQ multiplex PCR. The sample includes 150,000 to 200,000 clones, around 82% of them seen just once. The sequenced sample was PBMCs. The receptors were sampled from a boy between 10 and 17 years old in good health and CMV-seronegative.

The chain recombines TRBV5-4 with TRBJ2-2; D is perhaps TRBD2 (7 bases). With 9 bases removed from V and 5 bases from J, the gap between germline ends came to 20 bases. CDR1 SGHNT and CDR2 YYREEE come from the germline V gene (reference sequence). This CDR3 comprises 15 residues. The CDR3 loop is CATQGGPGGTGELFF. CDR3 nucleotides: TGTGCCACCCAAGGGGGTCCGGGAGGTACCGGGGAGCTGTTTTTT. The full variable domain, completed using reference TRBV5-4 and TRBJ2-2, is ETGVTQSPTHLIKTRGQQVTLRCSSQSGHNTVSWYQQALGQGPQFIFQYYREEENGRGNFPPRFSGLQFPNYSSELNVNALELDDSALYLCATQGGPGGTGELFFGEGSRLTVL.

The J gene is TRBJ2-7, the V gene TRBV7-3, with 8 bases identical to TRBD2. J gave up 7 bases and V 4 bases, and 15 bases lay outside the gene matches. CDR3 length equals 16 residues. Germline V gene data show CDR1 as SGHTA and CDR2 as FQGTGA. CDR3 region: CASSWTGSSGMREQYF. CDR3 nucleotide sequence: TGTGCCAGCAGCTGGACCGGGAGTAGCGGGATGCGTGAGCAGTACTTC.

The V and J genes are TRBV19 and TRBJ1-1; D remains ambiguous. Trimming took off 6 bases at V and 1 base at J, with 9 bases between the two ends. The CDR3 runs to 13 residues. Germline V lookup: CDR1 LNHDA, CDR2 SQIVND (reference sequence). This chain's CDR3 is CASSPGGNTEAFF. The DNA for the CDR3 is TGTGCCAGTAGCCCGGGAGGGAACACTGAAGCTTTCTTT.

The gene calls are TRBV5-6 and TRBJ1-5; 8 bases line up with TRBD1. The trim removed 1 base at V and 0 bases at J, leaving 3 bases unmatched. The germline CDR1 and CDR2 sequences are SGHDT and YYEEEE. CDR3 length: 16 residues. The CDR3 DNA is TGTGCCAGCAGCTTGTACAGGGGGATTAGCAATCAGCCCCAGCATTTT. It encodes CASSLYRGISNQPQHF.

J is TRBJ1-3 and V is TRBV7-8, with D hard to call. This CDR3 region has 17 residues. Germline-derived CDR1 and CDR2 are SGHVS and FQNEAQ. V was cut by 0 bases and J by 0 bases, with 12 bases left in between. The CDR3 is CASSLAPLAVSGNTIYF. The CDR3 DNA follows: TGTGCCAGCAGCTTAGCCCCCCTGGCGGTCTCTGGAAACACCATATATTTT.

The chain links TRBV4-3 to TRBJ2-2; maybe TRBD2 (6 bases). Germline values: CDR1 LGHNA, CDR2 YSLEER. Trimming pared 0 bases from V and 2 bases from J, leaving 16 bases between. The CDR3 is made up of 18 amino acids. In DNA form, the CDR3 reads TGCGCCAGCAGCCAAGATGTAGGAGCGGGCACTAACACCGGGGAGCTGTTTTTT. It translates to CASSQDVGAGTNTGELFF.

The V and J genes are TRBV10-3 and TRBJ2-1, with 12 nucleotides matching TRBD2. With 3 bases clipped from V and 8 bases from J, the junction kept 11 bases outside the gene matches. The CDR3 has 17 residues. Germline V gene data show CDR1 as ENHRY and CDR2 as SYGVKD. The CDR3 region has the DNA TGTGCCATCAGTGACCCCGCGGCTAGCGGGAGGGCTGATGAGCAGTTCTTC. It is translated as CAISDPAASGRADEQFF.

The CDR3 DNA reads TGTGCCAGCAGCTCTGGACAGGGGGATGCTGAAGCTTTCTTT. Amino acids: CASSSGQGDAEAFF. The chain carries TRBV7-6 and TRBJ1-1, with TRBD1 matching over 10 bases. With V trimmed by 4 bases and J by 6 bases, 5 bases remained unmatched. CDR3 length: 14 amino acids. Germline assignment: CDR1 SGHVS and CDR2 FNYEAQ. Supplemented by reference TRBV7-6 and TRBJ1-1, the full variable domain reads GAGVSQSPRYKVTKRGQDVALRCDPISGHVSLYWYRQALGQGPEFLTYFNYEAQQDKSGLPNDRFSAERPEGSISTLTIQRTEQRDSAMYRCASSSGQGDAEAFFGQGTRLTVV.

This chain connects TRBV5-4 to TRBJ1-1; 9 bases are a match to TRBD1. This CDR3 is 15 amino acids long. Unmatched junction bases numbered 5, after V lost 4 bases and J lost 1 base. Germline values: CDR1 SGHNT, CDR2 YYREEE (reference sequence). CDR3 bases: TGTGCCAGCAGCGGGACAGGGCTTCGGAACACTGAAGCTTTCTTT. Protein product: CASSGTGLRNTEAFF.

This clone appeared once. This chain links TRBV2 with TRBJ2-3, with D possibly TRBD1 on 5 matching bases. Trimming shortened V by 8 bases and J by 0 bases, and 15 bases separated the two germline ends. The CDR3 sequence is 15 residues long. Germline V lookup: CDR1 SNHLY, CDR2 FYNNEI. The CDR3 coding sequence is TGTGCCAGCGTAAACAGGTCGACTAGCACAGATACGCAGTATTTT. Translation gives CASVNRSTSTDTQYF.

This clone occurred once. The chain employs TRBV14 and TRBJ2-7, with 9 bases identical to TRBD1. V lost 2 bases and J lost 3; bases outside the gene matches: 5. CDR1 SGHDN and CDR2 FVKESK come from the germline V gene. The CDR3 is made up of 15 amino acids. DNA for the CDR3: TGTGCCAGCAGCCAATTTGGACAGGGGTACTACGAGCAGTACTTC. Its protein is CASSQFGQGYYEQYF.

This clone was picked up one time. The chain combines TRBV7-9 with TRBJ2-1; D call uncertain. The CDR3 runs 12 residues. V dropped 2 bases and J dropped 10 bases, with 9 bases sitting between them. The germline V gene has CDR1 SEHNR and CDR2 FQNEAQ (reference sequence). In nucleotides, the CDR3 is TGTGCCAGCAGCTTAAGCTCATTAGAGCAGTTCTTC. Translated: CASSLSSLEQFF.

J is TRBJ2-5 and V is TRBV5-1; TRBD1 agrees at 8 bases. The CDR3 length is 14 residues. The V and J ends lost 4 bases and 1 base, in that order; junction bases with no gene match: 3. The germline gives CDR1 SGHRS, CDR2 YFSETQ. The CDR3 coding sequence is TGCGCCAGCAGCCCAGGGACAGGCCAAGAGACCCAGTACTTC. Translated: CASSPGTGQETQYF.

This rearrangement joins TRBV6-5 to TRBJ1-1, with D possibly TRBD1 on 6 matching bases. Trimming removed 6 bases from V and 1 base from J, with 9 bases in between. The CDR3 is made up of 13 amino acids. Germline V gene lookup returns CDR1 MNHEY and CDR2 SVGAGI. CDR3 in amino acids: CASRLTGNTEAFF. CDR3 in DNA: TGTGCCAGCAGACTGACAGGGAACACTGAAGCTTTCTTT.

The V and J genes are TRBV12-5 and TRBJ1-2; 7 nucleotides agree with TRBD1. The CDR3 has 20 residues. The germline V gene encodes CDR1 LGHNT and CDR2 FRNRAP. After removal of 5 bases from V and 7 bases from J, the junction contained 28 bases not matched to a gene. CDR3 DNA sequence: TGTGCTAGTGGTGCCGATCCGATGCGATTTTCGAATCAGGGGGATCTTGGCTACACCTTC. Translating it yields CASGADPMRFSNQGDLGYTF.

This clone came up a few times. J is TRBJ2-2 and V is TRBV4-1; D is possibly TRBD1 (5 bases). Per germline, CDR1 MGHRA and CDR2 YSYEKL. This CDR3 region has 16 residues. The ends were cut back, 3 bases at V and 6 bases at J, with 17 bases in the middle. This CDR3 is CASSQVGARVSGELFF. In DNA, the CDR3 is TGCGCCAGCAGCCAGGTTGGGGCTAGGGTTTCCGGGGAGCTGTTTTTT.